Below are 9 T cell receptor beta chains sequenced from a single sample in a study of lymphopenia after photon versus proton radiotherapy. Data came from immunoSEQ multiplex PCR; TCRdb stores just in-frame clones and leaves some out. The repertoire holds 30,000 to 40,000 clones, with about 94% as singletons. The material was peripheral blood, obtained from a patient treated with photon-based radiotherapy. The source of these receptors is a man aged 60 to 75 with cholangiocarcinoma.

About this clone: One end of the junction fails to match germline, which may point to a read error. This chain uses TRBV7-7 with TRBJ2-1; 11 nucleotides match TRBD2. The CDR3 sequence is 16 residues long. The germline V gene encodes CDR1 SSHAT and CDR2 FNYEAQ (reference sequence). CDR3 nucleotides: TGTGCTAGCAGCGATAGCGGGAGGGCGTCCTACAATGAGCAGTTCTTC. Translating it yields CASSDSGRASYNEQFF.

The genes are TRBV10-3 and TRBJ2-2, with D possibly TRBD1 on 5 matching bases. The V gene lost 5 bases and the J gene lost 1 base, with 8 bases spanning the gap. The length of the CDR3 is 14 residues. Germline values: CDR1 ENHRY, CDR2 SYGVKD. The CDR3 sequence is CAISKTGNTGELFF. CDR3 bases: TGTGCCATCAGTAAAACAGGGAACACCGGGGAGCTGTTTTTT.

Of note for this clone: Other DNA sequences within the sample encode an identical CDR3. This chain links TRBV18 with TRBJ1-5; D is unclear. The germline gives CDR1 KGHSH, CDR2 LQKENI. The ends were cut back, 3 bases at V and 4 bases at J, with 4 bases in the middle. The CDR3 contains 12 residues. CDR3 protein: CASSPSNQPQHF. For the CDR3, the DNA is TGTGCCAGCTCACCCAGTAATCAGCCCCAGCATTTT.

The V gene is TRBV27, the J gene TRBJ2-7; 10 bases fit TRBD2. This CDR3 region has 18 residues. Germline loops: CDR1 MNHEY, CDR2 SMNVEV (reference sequence). Germline trimming cut 6 bases from V and 2 bases from J; bases unmatched to any gene: 16. DNA of the CDR3: TGTGCCAGCAGCTTAGACCGGAGTGGACTAGCGGAGACCTACGAGCAGTACTTC. Amino acids: CASSLDRSGLAETYEQYF.

This sequence joins TRBV9 and TRBJ2-7; D is possibly TRBD1 or TRBD2 (5 bases each). Trimming took 0 bases from V and 0 from J, leaving 10 bases between them. In germline, CDR1 is SGDLS, CDR2 YYNGEE. The CDR3 is 15 residues long. The CDR3 sequence is CASSVGAGSSYEQYF. The CDR3 nucleotides are TGTGCCAGCAGCGTAGGTGCAGGGAGCTCCTACGAGCAGTACTTC. The variable domain in full, completed from reference TRBV9 and TRBJ2-7, reads DSGVTQTPKHLITATGQRVTLRCSPRSGDLSVYWYQQSLDQGLQFLIQYYNGEERAKGNILERFSAQQFPDLHSELNLSSLELGDSALYFCASSVGAGSSYEQYFGPGTRLTVT.

This chain links TRBV6-6 with TRBJ2-2; D remains unclear. Between the trimmed V and J ends, which lost 2 bases and 4 bases, there was a span of 8 bases. The CDR3 has 14 residues. Germline CDR1 MNHNY, CDR2 SVGAGI (reference sequence). This CDR3 reads CASSYIARTGELFF. The CDR3 nucleotides read TGTGCCAGCAGTTACATCGCGCGCACCGGGGAGCTGTTTTTT.

The chain is built from TRBV10-3 and TRBJ1-2; tentatively, D is TRBD1 (6 bases). Per the germline V gene, CDR1 is ENHRY and CDR2 is SYGVKD. V gave up 11 bases and J gave up 4 bases, with 23 bases separating them. CDR3 length equals 15 residues. The CDR3 DNA reads as TGTGCCGTCTCCTCCTTTGTGGGGGCTGTCTATGGCTACACCTTC. Translated, it gives CAVSSFVGAVYGYTF.

J is TRBJ1-2 and V is TRBV7-2, with 8 bases aligning to TRBD1. The CDR3 has 15 amino acids. The V gene's germline CDR1 is SGHTA and CDR2 FQGNSA. With V trimmed by 5 bases and J by 4 bases, 9 bases remained unmatched. CDR3: CASSTYTGGRYGYTF. The CDR3 coding sequence is TGTGCCAGCAGCACCTATACAGGGGGTCGCTATGGCTACACCTTC.

This chain connects TRBV7-9 to TRBJ2-5; 10 nucleotides align to TRBD1. The CDR3 consists of 15 residues. Germline CDR1 reads SEHNR; CDR2 reads FQNEAQ (reference sequence). V shed 5 bases, J shed 4 bases, and the junction held 7 bases outside the gene matches. CDR3 sequence reads: CASSHHRDRGETQYF. CDR3 coding DNA: TGTGCCAGCAGCCATCACCGGGACAGGGGAGAGACCCAGTACTTC.